The clone carrying this T cell receptor beta chain was detected once. Its antigen is still unknown. Repertoires were sampled repeatedly during chemoradiotherapy. These data are taken from a study of chemoradiotherapy in HPV16-positive cancers. Findings and limits, study-wide: In HPV16-positive patients, HPV-responsive T-cell expansion tracked better recurrence-free survival. The functional HPV-specific definition rests on just two HPV16-positive patients.

TCRdb's table, derived via immunoSEQ multiplex PCR, lists solely in-frame clones and lacks some. The data hold thousands of clones, with less than 80% observed a single time. The germline V and J ends were trimmed by 0 bases and 2 bases, with 10 bases remaining between them. Germline V gene sequence: CDR1 KGHSH, CDR2 LQKENI. The CDR3 spans 15 residues. The sample was acquired from a patient who underwent chemoradiotherapy. The V call is TRBV18, the J call TRBJ1-2, with D perhaps matching TRBD1 (5 bases). The TCR sequence derives from a human donor with HPV-associated anogenital cancer. This chain's CDR3 is CASSPPTEGNYGYTF. The CDR3 DNA sequence: TGTGCCAGCTCACCACCGACAGAAGGAAACTATGGCTACACCTTC. Full variable domain (missing parts from reference TRBV18 and TRBJ1-2): NAGVMQNPRHLVRRRGQEARLRCSPMKGHSHVYWYRQLPEEGLKFMVYLQKENIIDESGMPKERFSAEFPKEGPSILRIQQVVRGDSAAYFCASSPPTEGNYGYTFGSGTRLTVV.